The T cell receptor beta chain under discussion was sequenced for a study of T cell repertoires in cytomegalovirus infection (dated by TCRdb to 2018 to 2020). With respect to the entire study: Because public TCR beta signatures pointed to carriage of CMV infection together with the matching HLA type, the HLA type of each donor mattered for the analysis.

Instrument used: Illumina HiSeq 1500. The raw public reads went through TCRdb reprocessing: fastp at Q25, MiXCR clone calling, in-frame beta chains kept. Identical CDR3 proteins give one entry, which carries the most common genes and DNA. For this sample the table gives 250,000 to 300,000 distinct CDR3 sequences, of which over 20% were detected only once. The top ten clones comprise approximately 15% of the sample. In regard to this clonotype: There is no known antigen for this receptor. No quality values exist for individual bases; no much larger clone is one base distant.

The full study reports these points: The ex vivo response was dominated by HLA-C-restricted CMV-specific TCR beta clonotypes, which also provided the single most frequent clonotype in two of eight donors. Carriers of CMV infection plus the relevant HLA type were discriminated by the cumulative frequency of public TCR beta family members in the study cohort and in an independent roughly 370-donor cohort.

At the junction V is shortened by 0 bases and J by 7 bases; bases outside the gene matches: 6. From the cysteine up to the phenylalanine, the CDR3 has a length of 15 residues. Only CDR3 DNA is held: 45 bases, read in frame from base 1. Via the germline V gene, CDR1 is KGHSH and CDR2 LQKENI. Here the chain combines TRBV18 and TRBJ2-5; 9 central nucleotides agree with TRBD1. The clonotype comes from a human donor in good health (CMV status not recorded). Some clones in this sample may be carry-over from other donors' samples. The material sequenced was PBMCs. The CDR3 region reads CASSPPSDRGGTQYF. The nucleotide sequence reads as follows: TGTGCCAGCTCACCACCGTCCGACAGGGGGGGGACCCAGTACTTC.